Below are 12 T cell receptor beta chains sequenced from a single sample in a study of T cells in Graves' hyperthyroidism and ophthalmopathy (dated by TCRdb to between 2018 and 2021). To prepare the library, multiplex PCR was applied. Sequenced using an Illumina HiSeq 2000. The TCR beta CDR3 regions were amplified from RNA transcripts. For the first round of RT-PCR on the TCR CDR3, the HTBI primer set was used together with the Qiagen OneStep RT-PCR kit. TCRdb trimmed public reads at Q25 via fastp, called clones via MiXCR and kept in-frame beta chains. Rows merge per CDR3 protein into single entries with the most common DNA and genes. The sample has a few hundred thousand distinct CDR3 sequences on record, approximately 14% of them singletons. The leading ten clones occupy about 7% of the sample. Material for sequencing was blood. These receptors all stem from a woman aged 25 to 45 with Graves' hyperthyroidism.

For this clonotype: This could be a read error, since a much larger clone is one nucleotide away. CDR3 in DNA: TGTGCCAGCAGTCGCCTTGATACAGGGGACACTGAAGCTTTCTTT. This sequence encodes CASSRLDTGDTEAFF. The chain uses TRBV14 and TRBJ1-1; 7 bases fit TRBD1. Trimming cost V 6 bases and J 3 bases; bases outside gene matches: 10. CDR1 and CDR2 (germline): SGHDN, FVKESK. The CDR3 covers 15 residues.

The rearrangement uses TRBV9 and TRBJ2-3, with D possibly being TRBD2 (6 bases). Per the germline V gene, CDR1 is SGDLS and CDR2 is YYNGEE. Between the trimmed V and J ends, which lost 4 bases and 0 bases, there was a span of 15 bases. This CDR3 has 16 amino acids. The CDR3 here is CASSPHGRGSTDTQYF. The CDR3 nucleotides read TGTGCCAGCAGCCCCCACGGGCGGGGAAGCACAGATACGCAGTATTTT.

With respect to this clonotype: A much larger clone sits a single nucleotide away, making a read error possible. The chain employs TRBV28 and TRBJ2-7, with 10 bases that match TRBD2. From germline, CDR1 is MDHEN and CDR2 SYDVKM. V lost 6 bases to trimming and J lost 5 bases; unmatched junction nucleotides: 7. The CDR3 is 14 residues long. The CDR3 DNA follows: TGTGCCAGCAGCCTGAGCGGGAGGGTCGACGAGCAGTACTTC. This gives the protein CASSLSGRVDEQYF.

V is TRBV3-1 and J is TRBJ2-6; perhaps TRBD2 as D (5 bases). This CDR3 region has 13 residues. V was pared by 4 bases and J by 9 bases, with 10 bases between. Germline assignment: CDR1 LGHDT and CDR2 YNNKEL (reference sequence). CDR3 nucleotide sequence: TGTGCCAGCAGCCTGGGGAGAAGCAACGTCCTGACTTTC. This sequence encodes CASSLGRSNVLTF. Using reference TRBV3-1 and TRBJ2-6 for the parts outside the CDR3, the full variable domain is DTAVSQTPKYLVTQMGNDKSIKCEQNLGHDTMYWYKQDSKKFLKIMFSYNNKELIINETVPNRFSPKSPDKAHLNLHINSLELGDSAVYFCASSLGRSNVLTFGAGSRLTVL.

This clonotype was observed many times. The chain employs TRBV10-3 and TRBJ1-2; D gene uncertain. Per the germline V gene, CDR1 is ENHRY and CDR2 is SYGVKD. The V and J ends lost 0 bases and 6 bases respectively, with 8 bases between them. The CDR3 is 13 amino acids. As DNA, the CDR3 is TGTGCCATCAGTGAGTCAGGGAGGGATGGCTACACCTTC. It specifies CAISESGRDGYTF.

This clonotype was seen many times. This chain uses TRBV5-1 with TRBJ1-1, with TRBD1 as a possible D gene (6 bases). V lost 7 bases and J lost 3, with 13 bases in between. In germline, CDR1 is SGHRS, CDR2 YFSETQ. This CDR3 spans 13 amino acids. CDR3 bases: TGCGCCAGCGGACAGCAGGAGGACACTGAAGCTTTCTTT. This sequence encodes CASGQQEDTEAFF.

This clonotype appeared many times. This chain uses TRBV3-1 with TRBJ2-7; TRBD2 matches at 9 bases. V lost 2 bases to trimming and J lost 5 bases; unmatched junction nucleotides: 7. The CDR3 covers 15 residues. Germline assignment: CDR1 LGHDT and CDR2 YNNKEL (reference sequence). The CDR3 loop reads CASSQSSSGNDEQYF. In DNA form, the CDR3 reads TGTGCCAGCAGCCAATCATCTAGCGGGAACGACGAGCAGTACTTC.

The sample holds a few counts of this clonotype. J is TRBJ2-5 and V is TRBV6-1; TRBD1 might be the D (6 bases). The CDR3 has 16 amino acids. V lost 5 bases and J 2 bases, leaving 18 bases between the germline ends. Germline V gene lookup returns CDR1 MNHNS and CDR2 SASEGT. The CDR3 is CASSSRQGQVQETQYF. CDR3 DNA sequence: TGTGCCAGCAGTTCCCGCCAGGGACAAGTACAAGAGACCCAGTACTTC.

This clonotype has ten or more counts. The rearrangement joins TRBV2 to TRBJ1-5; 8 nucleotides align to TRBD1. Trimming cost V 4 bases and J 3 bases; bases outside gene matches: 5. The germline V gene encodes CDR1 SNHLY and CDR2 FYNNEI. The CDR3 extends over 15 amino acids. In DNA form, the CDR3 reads TGTGCCAGCAGTGTCGACAGGGGATCCAATCAGCCCCAGCATTTT. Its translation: CASSVDRGSNQPQHF.

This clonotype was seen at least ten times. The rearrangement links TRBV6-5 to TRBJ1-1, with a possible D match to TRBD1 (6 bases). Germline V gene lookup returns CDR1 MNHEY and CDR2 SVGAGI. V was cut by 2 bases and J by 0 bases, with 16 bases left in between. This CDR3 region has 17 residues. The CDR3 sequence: CASSYGGGQQLNTEAFF. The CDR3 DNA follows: TGTGCCAGCAGTTACGGCGGGGGACAACAGTTGAACACTGAAGCTTTCTTT.

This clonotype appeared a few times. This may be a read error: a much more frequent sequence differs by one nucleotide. The CDR3 DNA reads TGTGCCAGCAGCTGGGGGCGCGAGGACACTGAAGCTTCCTTT. Translating it yields CASSWGREDTEASF. This sequence joins TRBV28 and TRBJ1-1, with D perhaps matching TRBD1 (6 bases). Per germline, CDR1 MDHEN and CDR2 SYDVKM. The CDR3 runs 14 residues.

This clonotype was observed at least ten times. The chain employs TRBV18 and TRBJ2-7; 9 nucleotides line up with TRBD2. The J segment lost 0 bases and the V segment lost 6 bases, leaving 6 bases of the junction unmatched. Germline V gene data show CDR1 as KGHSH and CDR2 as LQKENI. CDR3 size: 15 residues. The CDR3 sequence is CASSGLAGSSYEQYF. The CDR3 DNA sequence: TGTGCCAGCTCGGGGCTAGCGGGGAGCTCCTACGAGCAGTACTTC.